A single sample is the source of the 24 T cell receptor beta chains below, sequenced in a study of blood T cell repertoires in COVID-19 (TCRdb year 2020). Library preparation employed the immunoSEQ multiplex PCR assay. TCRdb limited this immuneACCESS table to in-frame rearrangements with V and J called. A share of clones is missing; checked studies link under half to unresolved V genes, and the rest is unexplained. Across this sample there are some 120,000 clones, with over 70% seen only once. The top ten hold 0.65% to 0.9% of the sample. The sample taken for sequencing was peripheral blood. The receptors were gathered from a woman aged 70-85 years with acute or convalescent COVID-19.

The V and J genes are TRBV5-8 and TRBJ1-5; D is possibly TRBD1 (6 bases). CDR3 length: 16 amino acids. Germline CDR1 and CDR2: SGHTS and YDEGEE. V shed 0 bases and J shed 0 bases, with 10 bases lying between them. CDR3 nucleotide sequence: TGTGCCAGCAGCTTGGGTGCAGGGGCTAGCAATCAGCCCCAGCATTTT. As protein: CASSLGAGASNQPQHF.

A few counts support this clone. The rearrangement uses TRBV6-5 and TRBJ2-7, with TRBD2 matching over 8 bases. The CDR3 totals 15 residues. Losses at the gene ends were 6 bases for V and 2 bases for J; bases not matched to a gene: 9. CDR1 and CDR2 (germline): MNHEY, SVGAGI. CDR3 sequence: CASSGGGGLAYEQYF. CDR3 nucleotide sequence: TGTGCCAGCAGCGGGGGGGGCGGTTTAGCCTACGAGCAGTACTTC.

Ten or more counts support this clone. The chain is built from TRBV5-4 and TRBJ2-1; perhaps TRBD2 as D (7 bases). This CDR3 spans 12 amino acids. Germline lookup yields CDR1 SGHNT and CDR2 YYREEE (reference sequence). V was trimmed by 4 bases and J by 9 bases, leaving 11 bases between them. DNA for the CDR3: TGTGCCAGCAGCGGCGGGGGCCCTGAGCAGTTCTTC. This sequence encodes CASSGGGPEQFF.

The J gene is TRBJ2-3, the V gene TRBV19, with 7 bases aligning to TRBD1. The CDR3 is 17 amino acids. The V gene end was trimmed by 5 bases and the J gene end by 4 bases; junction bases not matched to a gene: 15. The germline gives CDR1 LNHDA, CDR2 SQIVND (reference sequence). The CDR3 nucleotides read TGTGCCAGTAGTGCCGACACTCGACAGGGAATGGCAGATACGCAGTATTTT. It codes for CASSADTRQGMADTQYF. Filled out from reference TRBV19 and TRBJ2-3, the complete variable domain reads DGGITQSPKYLFRKEGQNVTLSCEQNLNHDAMYWYRQDPGQGLRLIYYSQIVNDFQKGDIAEGYSVSREKKESFPLTVTSAQKNPTAFYLCASSADTRQGMADTQYFGPGTRLTVL.

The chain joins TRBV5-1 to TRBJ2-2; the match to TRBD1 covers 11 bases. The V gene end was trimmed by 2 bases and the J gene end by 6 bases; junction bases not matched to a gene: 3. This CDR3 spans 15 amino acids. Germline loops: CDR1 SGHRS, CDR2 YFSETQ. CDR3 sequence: CASSLKGQGAGELFF. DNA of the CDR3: TGCGCCAGCAGCTTAAAGGGACAGGGGGCCGGGGAGCTGTTTTTT.

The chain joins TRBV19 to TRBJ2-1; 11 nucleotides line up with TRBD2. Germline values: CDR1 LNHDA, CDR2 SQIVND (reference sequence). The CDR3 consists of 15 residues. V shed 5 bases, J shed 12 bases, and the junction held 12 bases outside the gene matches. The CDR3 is CASSSELAGVILQFF. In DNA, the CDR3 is TGTGCCAGTAGTTCCGAACTAGCGGGAGTAATTTTGCAGTTCTTC. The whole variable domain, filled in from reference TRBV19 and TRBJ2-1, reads DGGITQSPKYLFRKEGQNVTLSCEQNLNHDAMYWYRQDPGQGLRLIYYSQIVNDFQKGDIAEGYSVSREKKESFPLTVTSAQKNPTAFYLCASSSELAGVILQFFGPGTRLTVL.

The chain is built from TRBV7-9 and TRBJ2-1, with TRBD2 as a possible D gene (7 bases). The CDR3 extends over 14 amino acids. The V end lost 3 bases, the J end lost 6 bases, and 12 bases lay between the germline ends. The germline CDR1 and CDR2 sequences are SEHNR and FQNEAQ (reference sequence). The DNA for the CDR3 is TGTGCCAGCAGCTTCTGGGGAGGGGGCAATGAGCAGTTCTTC. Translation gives CASSFWGGGNEQFF.

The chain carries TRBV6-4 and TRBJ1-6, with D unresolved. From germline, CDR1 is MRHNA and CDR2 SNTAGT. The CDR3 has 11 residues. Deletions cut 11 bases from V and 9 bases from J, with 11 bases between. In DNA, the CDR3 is TGTGCCCGCGGCGGGAGTTCACCCCTCCACTTT. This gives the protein CARGGSSPLHF.

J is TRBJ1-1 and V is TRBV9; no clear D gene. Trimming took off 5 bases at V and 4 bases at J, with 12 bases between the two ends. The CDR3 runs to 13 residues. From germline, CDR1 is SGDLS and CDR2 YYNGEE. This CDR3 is CASRGSGGTEAFF. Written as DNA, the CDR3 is TGTGCCAGCAGAGGGAGTGGTGGCACTGAAGCTTTCTTT.

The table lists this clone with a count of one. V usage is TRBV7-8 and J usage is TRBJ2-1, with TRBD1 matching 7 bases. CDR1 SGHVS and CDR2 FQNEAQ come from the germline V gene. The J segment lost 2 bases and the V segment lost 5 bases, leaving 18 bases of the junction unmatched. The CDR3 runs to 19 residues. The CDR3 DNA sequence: TGTGCCAGCAGCGGTGTCCCGGGACAGTCTCCTGGGCCCTACAATGAGCAGTTCTTC. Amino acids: CASSGVPGQSPGPYNEQFF.

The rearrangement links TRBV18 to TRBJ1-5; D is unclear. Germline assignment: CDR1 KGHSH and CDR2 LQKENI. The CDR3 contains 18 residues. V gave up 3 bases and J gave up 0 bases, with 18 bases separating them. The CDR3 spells CASSPGPLSSYSNQPQHF. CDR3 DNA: TGTGCCAGCTCACCGGGCCCGCTGAGCTCCTATAGCAATCAGCCCCAGCATTTT.

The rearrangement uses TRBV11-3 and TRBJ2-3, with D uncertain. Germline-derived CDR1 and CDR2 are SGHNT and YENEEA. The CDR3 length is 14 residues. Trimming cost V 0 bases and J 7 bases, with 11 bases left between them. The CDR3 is CASSLDASRHTQYF. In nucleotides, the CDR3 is TGTGCCAGCAGCTTAGATGCTAGTAGGCATACGCAGTATTTT.

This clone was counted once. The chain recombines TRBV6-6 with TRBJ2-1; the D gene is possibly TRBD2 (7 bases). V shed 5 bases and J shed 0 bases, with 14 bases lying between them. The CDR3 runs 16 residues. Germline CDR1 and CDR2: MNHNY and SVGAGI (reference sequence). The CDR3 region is CASSGGGGGSYNEQFF. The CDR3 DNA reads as TGTGCCAGCAGTGGGGGGGGAGGGGGCTCCTACAATGAGCAGTTCTTC.

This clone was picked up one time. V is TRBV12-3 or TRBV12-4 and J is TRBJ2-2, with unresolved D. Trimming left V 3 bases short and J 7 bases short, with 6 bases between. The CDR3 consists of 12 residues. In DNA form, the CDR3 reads TGTGCCAGCAGTTTTAGTAGCGGGGAGCTGTTTTTT. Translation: CASSFSSGELFF.

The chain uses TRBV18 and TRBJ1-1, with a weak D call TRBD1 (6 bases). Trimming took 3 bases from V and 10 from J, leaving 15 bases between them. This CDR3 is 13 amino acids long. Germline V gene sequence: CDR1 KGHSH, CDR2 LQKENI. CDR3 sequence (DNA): TGTGCCAGCTCACCGGCAAGACAGGCGTCAGCTTTCTTT. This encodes CASSPARQASAFF.

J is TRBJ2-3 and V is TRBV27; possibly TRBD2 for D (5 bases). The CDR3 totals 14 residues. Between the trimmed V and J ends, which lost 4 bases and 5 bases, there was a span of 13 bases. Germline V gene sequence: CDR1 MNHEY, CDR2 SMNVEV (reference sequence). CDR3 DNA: TGTGCCAGCAGTTCAAGACTATCAGGAGATACGCAGTATTTT. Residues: CASSSRLSGDTQYF.

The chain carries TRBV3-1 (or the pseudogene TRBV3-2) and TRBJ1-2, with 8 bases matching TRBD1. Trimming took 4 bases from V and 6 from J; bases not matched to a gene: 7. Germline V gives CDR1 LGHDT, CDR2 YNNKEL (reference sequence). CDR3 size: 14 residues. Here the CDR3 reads CASSLGTGQDGYTF. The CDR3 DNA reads TGTGCCAGCAGCCTAGGGACGGGACAGGATGGCTACACCTTC.

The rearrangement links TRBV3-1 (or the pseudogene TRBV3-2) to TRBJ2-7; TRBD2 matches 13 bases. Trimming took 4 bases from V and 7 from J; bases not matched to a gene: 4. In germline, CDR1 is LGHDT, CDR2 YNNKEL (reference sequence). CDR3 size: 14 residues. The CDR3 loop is CASSRGLAGEEQYF. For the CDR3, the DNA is TGTGCCAGCAGCCGCGGACTAGCGGGGGAGGAGCAGTACTTC.

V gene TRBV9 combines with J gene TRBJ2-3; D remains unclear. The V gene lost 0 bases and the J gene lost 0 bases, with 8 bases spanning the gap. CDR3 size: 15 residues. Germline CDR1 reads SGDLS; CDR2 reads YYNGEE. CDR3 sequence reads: CASSVGATSTDTQYF. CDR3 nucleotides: TGTGCCAGCAGCGTAGGAGCGACTAGCACAGATACGCAGTATTTT.

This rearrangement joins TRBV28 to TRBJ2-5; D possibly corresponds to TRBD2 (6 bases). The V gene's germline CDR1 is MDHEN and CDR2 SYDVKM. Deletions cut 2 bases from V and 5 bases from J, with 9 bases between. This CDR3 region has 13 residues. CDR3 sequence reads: CASSLAGIETQYF. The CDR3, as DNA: TGTGCCAGCAGTTTAGCGGGGATCGAGACCCAGTACTTC. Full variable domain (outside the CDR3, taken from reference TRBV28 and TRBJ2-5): DVKVTQSSRYLVKRTGEKVFLECVQDMDHENMFWYRQDPGLGLRLIYFSYDVKMKEKGDIPEGYSVSREKKERFSLILESASTNQTSMYLCASSLAGIETQYFGPGTRLLVL.

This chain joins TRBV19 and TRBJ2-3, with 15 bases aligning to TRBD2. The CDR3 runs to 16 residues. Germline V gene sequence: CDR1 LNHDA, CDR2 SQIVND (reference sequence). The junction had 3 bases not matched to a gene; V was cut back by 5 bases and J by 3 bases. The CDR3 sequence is CASSPGLAGGTDTQYF. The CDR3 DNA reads TGTGCCAGTAGTCCGGGACTAGCGGGGGGAACAGATACGCAGTATTTT. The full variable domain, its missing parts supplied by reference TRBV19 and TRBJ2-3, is DGGITQSPKYLFRKEGQNVTLSCEQNLNHDAMYWYRQDPGQGLRLIYYSQIVNDFQKGDIAEGYSVSREKKESFPLTVTSAQKNPTAFYLCASSPGLAGGTDTQYFGPGTRLTVL.

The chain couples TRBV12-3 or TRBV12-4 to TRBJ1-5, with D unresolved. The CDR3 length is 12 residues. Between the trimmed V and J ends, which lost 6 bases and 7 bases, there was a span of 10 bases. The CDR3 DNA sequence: TGTGCCAGCAGCCCCGACAAGCAGCCCCAGCATTTT. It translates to CASSPDKQPQHF.

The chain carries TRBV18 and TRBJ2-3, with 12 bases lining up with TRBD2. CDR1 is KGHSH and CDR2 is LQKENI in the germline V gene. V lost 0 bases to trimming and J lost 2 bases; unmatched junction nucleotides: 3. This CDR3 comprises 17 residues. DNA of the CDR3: TGTGCCAGCTCACCACCCCTAGCGGGAGGGGCCACAGATACGCAGTATTTT. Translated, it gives CASSPPLAGGATDTQYF. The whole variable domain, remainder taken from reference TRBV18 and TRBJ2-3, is NAGVMQNPRHLVRRRGQEARLRCSPMKGHSHVYWYRQLPEEGLKFMVYLQKENIIDESGMPKERFSAEFPKEGPSILRIQQVVRGDSAAYFCASSPPLAGGATDTQYFGPGTRLTVL.

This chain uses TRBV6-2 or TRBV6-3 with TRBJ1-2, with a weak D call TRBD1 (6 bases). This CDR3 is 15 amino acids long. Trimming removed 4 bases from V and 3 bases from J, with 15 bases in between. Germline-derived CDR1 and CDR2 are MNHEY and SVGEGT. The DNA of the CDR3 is TGTGCCAGCAGTTCACAGGGTCTCTTTCACTATGGCTACACCTTC. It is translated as CASSSQGLFHYGYTF.